These 24 T cell receptor beta chains came from one sample sequenced in a study of shared clonotypes between healthy human individuals (dated by TCRdb to about 2020). Library preparation was by the immunoSEQ multiplex PCR assay. TCRdb holds this immuneACCESS table with in-frame rearrangements only. Some clones are missing; in checked studies, unresolved V genes explain under half, and the rest has no known cause. This sample lists about 2,500,000 clones; approximately 94% were detected once. Over 0.12% of the sample belongs to the ten largest clones. Sequenced input: naive CD4+ T cells sorted from blood. Interpreted using the paper, the cell subset or site label stands for: CD45RA+ positively selected. Receptor source: a man younger than 30 in good health.

Regarding this clone: One end of the junction is discordant with germline, which a read error may explain. The chain recombines TRBV7-7 with TRBJ2-2; 13 bases match TRBD2. Germline V gene lookup returns CDR1 SSHAT and CDR2 FNYEAQ (reference sequence). The CDR3 contains 16 residues. The DNA for the CDR3 is TGTGCTAGCAGCCTACGGACTAGCGGGGGTACCGGGGAGCTGTTTTTT. It encodes CASSLRTSGGTGELFF. Supplemented by reference TRBV7-7 and TRBJ2-2, the full variable domain reads GAGVSQSPRYKVTKRGQDVTLRCDPISSHATLYWYQQALGQGPEFLTYFNYEAQPDKSGLPSDRFSAERPEGSISTLTIQRTEQRDSAMYRCASSLRTSGGTGELFFGEGSRLTVL.

The V and J genes are TRBV6-5 and TRBJ1-3; 9 nucleotides agree with TRBD1. Germline CDR1 MNHEY, CDR2 SVGAGI. After removal of 5 bases from V and 4 bases from J, the junction contained 6 bases not matched to a gene. The CDR3 contains 15 residues. CDR3 coding DNA: TGTGCCAGCAGTCTGGACAGGGGCCGAGGAAACACCATATATTTT. Its translation is CASSLDRGRGNTIYF.

This clone was seen a single time. Here the CDR3 reads CASSEVEGARSYGYTF. Written as DNA, the CDR3 is TGTGCCAGCAGTGAAGTGGAGGGGGCGCGTTCCTATGGCTACACCTTC. The V gene is TRBV6-1, the J gene TRBJ1-2; 7 bases agree with TRBD1. J was trimmed by 4 bases and V by 1 base; bases with no gene match: 9. The germline V gene has CDR1 MNHNS and CDR2 SASEGT. This CDR3 has 16 amino acids.

A word on this clone: The identical CDR3 is also encoded by other nucleotide sequences in the sample. This chain links TRBV5-1 with TRBJ1-1; D call uncertain. CDR3 length: 14 amino acids. V lost 0 bases and J 4 bases, leaving 10 bases between the germline ends. Germline V gene sequence: CDR1 SGHRS, CDR2 YFSETQ. The CDR3 DNA reads as TGCGCCAGCAGCTTGGAAGGGTGGGGCACTGAAGCTTTCTTT. Residues: CASSLEGWGTEAFF.

The CDR3 DNA reads as TGTGCCAACAAGGGACAGGGAAGCCAGCCCCAGCATTTT. Translating it yields CANKGQGSQPQHF. The chain is built from TRBV19 and TRBJ1-5; 9 bases are a match to TRBD1. This CDR3 region has 13 residues. CDR1 and CDR2 (germline): LNHDA, SQIVND (reference sequence). V gave up 10 bases and J gave up 7 bases; unmatched junction bases: 8.

The rearrangement joins TRBV7-3 to TRBJ2-2; TRBD1 aligns across 12 bases. Germline CDR1 reads SGHTA; CDR2 reads FQGTGA. CDR3 length equals 16 residues. With V trimmed by 5 bases and J by 4 bases, 5 bases remained unmatched. CDR3 sequence reads: CASSPGQGARTGELFF. CDR3 coding DNA: TGTGCCAGCAGCCCGGGACAGGGGGCGCGCACCGGGGAGCTGTTTTTT. The full variable domain, completed using reference TRBV7-3 and TRBJ2-2, is GAGVSQTPSNKVTEKGKYVELRCDPISGHTALYWYRQSLGQGPEFLIYFQGTGAADDSGLPNDRFFAVRPEGSVSTLKIQRTERGDSAVYLCASSPGQGARTGELFFGEGSRLTVL.

This clone occurred once. The rearrangement joins TRBV5-1 to TRBJ2-5; 8 positions agree with TRBD1. Germline V gene data show CDR1 as SGHRS and CDR2 as YFSETQ. This CDR3 is 14 amino acids long. The junction had 4 bases not matched to a gene; V was cut back by 3 bases and J by 3 bases. This CDR3 is CASSYGQGKETQYF. The CDR3 DNA reads TGCGCCAGCAGCTACGGACAGGGAAAAGAGACCCAGTACTTC. Looking up the rest from reference TRBV5-1 and TRBJ2-5 gives the full variable domain: KAGVTQTPRYLIKTRGQQVTLSCSPISGHRSVSWYQQTPGQGLQFLFEYFSETQRNKGNFPGRFSGRQFSNSRSEMNVSTLELGDSALYLCASSYGQGKETQYFGPGTRLLVL.

The chain couples TRBV28 to TRBJ1-6, with D possibly being TRBD1 (5 bases). The CDR3 loop spans 14 amino acids. Germline loops: CDR1 MDHEN, CDR2 SYDVKM. Trimming cost V 2 bases and J 10 bases, with 12 bases left between them. Written as DNA, the CDR3 is TGTGCCAGCAGTTTAGGGACCGGAGAGTCACCCCTCCACTTT. Translating gives CASSLGTGESPLHF.

The V and J genes are TRBV18 and TRBJ1-5, with D perhaps TRBD1 (5 bases). Germline CDR1 and CDR2: KGHSH and LQKENI. The CDR3 totals 15 residues. Trimming shortened V by 6 bases and J by 11 bases, and 23 bases separated the two germline ends. In DNA form, the CDR3 reads TGTGCCAGCTCGTCCGGGACCCCTTCTATATCGGCCCAGCATTTT. It encodes CASSSGTPSISAQHF. The full variable domain, with the rest looked up from reference TRBV18 and TRBJ1-5, is NAGVMQNPRHLVRRRGQEARLRCSPMKGHSHVYWYRQLPEEGLKFMVYLQKENIIDESGMPKERFSAEFPKEGPSILRIQQVVRGDSAAYFCASSSGTPSISAQHFGDGTRLSIL.

This chain links TRBV4-2 with TRBJ2-1; no definite D call. The V end was cut by 1 base, the J end by 1 base, with 5 bases between. The V gene's germline CDR1 is LGHNA and CDR2 YNFKEQ. The CDR3 runs 14 residues. For the CDR3, the DNA is TGTGCCAGCAGCCAAGCATCTTCCTACAATGAGCAGTTCTTC. It codes for CASSQASSYNEQFF.

V usage is TRBV4-1 and J usage is TRBJ2-7, with TRBD1 matching 7 bases. The CDR3 is 14 residues long. The trim removed 4 bases at V and 7 bases at J, leaving 10 bases unmatched. Per germline, CDR1 MGHRA and CDR2 YSYEKL. The CDR3 nucleotides are TGCGCCAGCAGCCTTATAAAACAGGGGAATGAGCAGTACTTC. As protein: CASSLIKQGNEQYF.

A note on this clone: Other nucleotide sequences in the sample specify the same CDR3. The chain links TRBV28 to TRBJ2-3, with 11 bases identical to TRBD2. Germline V gene lookup returns CDR1 MDHEN and CDR2 SYDVKM. This CDR3 contains 15 residues. Germline trimming cut 6 bases from V and 3 bases from J; bases unmatched to any gene: 5. The CDR3 is CASSSGTSGTDTQYF. Written as DNA, the CDR3 is TGTGCCAGCAGCTCCGGGACTAGCGGAACAGATACGCAGTATTTT.

The chain joins TRBV29-1 to TRBJ1-2; tentatively, D is TRBD1 (6 bases). The CDR3 covers 13 residues. Trimming left V 5 bases short and J 3 bases short, with 13 bases between. Germline V lookup: CDR1 SQVTM, CDR2 ANQGSEA. CDR3 amino acids: CSVYQGLHYGYTF. The CDR3 DNA reads TGCAGCGTTTATCAGGGGCTCCACTATGGCTACACCTTC. The full variable domain, its missing parts supplied by reference TRBV29-1 and TRBJ1-2, is SAVISQKPSRDICQRGTSLTIQCQVDSQVTMMFWYRQQPGQSLTLIATANQGSEATYESGFVIDKFPISRPNLTFSTLTVSNMSPEDSSIYLCSVYQGLHYGYTFGSGTRLTVV.

The rearrangement links TRBV7-2 to TRBJ2-7, with TRBD2 matching 11 bases. There are 17 residues in the CDR3. The V gene end was trimmed by 5 bases and the J gene end by 0 bases; junction bases not matched to a gene: 9. The germline V gene has CDR1 SGHTA and CDR2 FQGNSA. The CDR3 reads CASSRILAGVSSYEQYF. For the CDR3, the DNA is TGTGCCAGCAGCCGGATACTAGCGGGGGTCAGCTCCTACGAGCAGTACTTC.

Note on this clone: In the same sample, other DNA sequences code for this CDR3. V is TRBV25-1 and J is TRBJ2-7; no definite D call. Germline V gene data show CDR1 as MGHDK and CDR2 as SYGVNS. Trimming removed 6 bases at V and 2 bases at J, with 8 bases between. The CDR3 is 12 amino acids. The CDR3 loop is CASRGSTYEQYF. CDR3 sequence (DNA): TGTGCCAGCAGAGGATCCACCTACGAGCAGTACTTC.

This clone turned up a few times. The chain couples TRBV7-9 to TRBJ1-6; possibly TRBD1 for D (5 bases). V was pared by 2 bases and J by 2 bases, with 13 bases between. The CDR3 has 17 amino acids. Germline CDR1 and CDR2: SEHNR and FQNEAQ (reference sequence). The CDR3 here is CASSLWVGDPYNSPLHF. In DNA form, the CDR3 reads TGTGCCAGCAGCTTATGGGTAGGGGATCCCTATAATTCACCCCTCCACTTT.

This clone has just a few counts. The CDR3 nucleotides are TGTGCCAGCACTTCGAGCAATCAGCCCCAGCATTTT. As protein: CASTSSNQPQHF. The rearrangement joins TRBV28 to TRBJ1-5; D gene unclear. V lost 7 bases and J 1 base, leaving 5 bases between the germline ends. The CDR3 has 12 residues. The germline V gene encodes CDR1 MDHEN and CDR2 SYDVKM.

A single count supports this clone. CDR3 DNA: TGTGCCAGCAGTGCTTGGGGAAGTATACGGAACACTGAAGCTTTCTTT. Translating it yields CASSAWGSIRNTEAFF. This chain joins TRBV6-1 and TRBJ1-1; D gene uncertain. Trimming left V 4 bases short and J 1 base short, with 16 bases between. Germline V gene data show CDR1 as MNHNS and CDR2 as SASEGT. The CDR3 sequence is 16 residues long.

This sequence joins TRBV11-3 and TRBJ2-3; 13 bases fit TRBD2. J gave up 5 bases and V 3 bases, and 5 bases lay outside the gene matches. Germline CDR1 is SGHNT and CDR2 is YENEEA. The CDR3 is made up of 16 amino acids. CDR3: CASSFTSGGAGDTQYF. CDR3 in DNA: TGTGCCAGCAGCTTCACTAGCGGGGGGGCGGGAGATACGCAGTATTTT.

Points on this clone: Other DNA sequences of this sample code for an identical CDR3. The chain is built from TRBV30 and TRBJ1-1; D not certain. CDR1 and CDR2 from the germline V gene are GTSNPN and SVGIG (reference sequence). Trimming shortened V by 5 bases and J by 3 bases, and 7 bases separated the two germline ends. The CDR3 is made up of 11 amino acids. DNA for the CDR3: TGTGCCTGGTCTCTGGACACTGAAGCTTTCTTT. Protein: CAWSLDTEAFF.

Only one count was recorded for this clone. V is TRBV19 and J is TRBJ1-5, with 10 bases fitting TRBD1. This CDR3 comprises 18 residues. The V and J ends lost 7 bases and 4 bases, in that order; junction bases with no gene match: 16. Germline V gene lookup returns CDR1 LNHDA and CDR2 SQIVND (reference sequence). The CDR3 protein is CASIPRDRGSIGNQPQHF. The CDR3 DNA follows: TGTGCCAGTATTCCGAGGGACAGGGGTTCGATAGGGAATCAGCCCCAGCATTTT.

V usage is TRBV4-3 and J usage is TRBJ1-2; D might be TRBD1 (5 bases). Germline CDR1 is LGHNA and CDR2 is YSLEER. This CDR3 region has 15 residues. V dropped 0 bases and J dropped 7 bases, with 15 bases sitting between them. The DNA of the CDR3 is TGCGCCAGCAGCCAAGATGCGGGCACAGGTTTTGGCTACACCTTC. It encodes CASSQDAGTGFGYTF.

The rearrangement links TRBV9 to TRBJ2-7; TRBD1 matches 9 bases. This CDR3 has 15 amino acids. Trimming at V came to 4 bases and at J to 1 base, leaving 6 bases not matched to a gene. Germline V gene lookup returns CDR1 SGDLS and CDR2 YYNGEE. The DNA for the CDR3 is TGTGCCAGCAGCCCTGGACAGGGGCCTTCCTACGAGCAGTACTTC. Its protein product is CASSPGQGPSYEQYF.

V gene TRBV30 combines with J gene TRBJ2-4, with TRBD1 matching over 7 bases. The CDR3 consists of 14 residues. Trimming at V came to 0 bases and at J to 5 bases, leaving 4 bases not matched to a gene. CDR1 and CDR2 (germline): GTSNPN, SVGIG (reference sequence). CDR3 loop: CAWSVRGRENIQYF. CDR3 coding DNA: TGTGCCTGGAGTGTGAGGGGGCGCGAAAACATTCAGTACTTC.